This T cell receptor (beta chain) came from a study of blood T cell repertoires in COVID-19. Study processing details: The authors estimated nucleated cell counts from reference gene primer amplification. Data came from immunoSEQ multiplex PCR; TCRdb stores just in-frame clones and leaves some out. That table supplies the V and J calls and clone size; D and trimming were determined from the DNA. The data show some 250,000 clones, with approximately 85% seen just once and more than 9% held by the top ten. CDR3 size: 14 residues. Germline assignment: CDR1 SGDLS and CDR2 YYNGEE. The V end lost 4 bases, the J end lost 2 bases, and 11 bases lay between the germline ends.

This chain joins TRBV9 and TRBJ2-3; a weak D match, TRBD1 (5 bases). The specimen sequenced was peripheral blood. The origin of this receptor is an elderly man with acute or convalescent COVID-19. The chain's CDR3 is CASSPTGFTDTQYF. The CDR3 DNA reads TGTGCCAGCAGCCCAACAGGTTTCACAGATACGCAGTATTTT.